One sample yielded the 22 T cell receptor beta chains listed below, sequenced in a study of blood T cells in healthy people across ages. Combining a sample-barcoded 5' primer with a J-beta primer mix, a second PCR ran for roughly 7 to 12 cycles. TCRdb re-called the 5' RACE reads through MiXCR, storing one row per CDR3 protein. Of over 1,300,000 distinct CDR3 sequences in the sample, around 59% are singletons; the top ten hold about 6.7%. Sequenced input: blood. The receptors stem from a man aged 18 to 30 in good health.

The genes are TRBV7-2 and TRBJ2-4, with D tentatively TRBD1 or TRBD2 (5 bases each). From germline, CDR1 is SGHTA and CDR2 FQGNSA. This CDR3 spans 18 amino acids. With 0 bases removed from V and 4 bases from J, the gap between germline ends came to 19 bases. Here the CDR3 reads CASSLAACWGFLKNIQYF. CDR3 DNA sequence: TGTGCCAGCAGCTTAGCGGCTTGTTGGGGGTTCCTTAAAAACATTCAGTACTTC.

The V and J genes are TRBV2 and TRBJ1-6; D might be TRBD1 (5 bases). Trimming cost V 1 base and J 6 bases, with 16 bases left between them. This CDR3 comprises 17 residues. Germline V gene data show CDR1 as SNHLY and CDR2 as FYNNEI. CDR3 protein: CASSEVLLGGINSPLHF. The CDR3 DNA is TGTGCCAGCAGTGAAGTCCTCTTGGGGGGGATTAATTCACCCCTCCACTTT.

The gene calls are TRBV11-2 and TRBJ2-5; no reliable D call. Between the trimmed V and J ends, which lost 1 base and 5 bases, there was a span of 23 bases. The CDR3 extends over 18 amino acids. From germline, CDR1 is SGHAT and CDR2 FQNNGV. The CDR3 DNA reads TGTGCCAGCAGCTTAGGCGGACCGCAACAGTGGTCGCCGGAGACCCAGTACTTC. Its protein product is CASSLGGPQQWSPETQYF. The variable domain in full, with the rest retrieved from reference TRBV11-2 and TRBJ2-5, is EAGVAQSPRYKIIEKRQSVAFWCNPISGHATLYWYQQILGQGPKLLIQFQNNGVVDDSQLPKDRFSAERLKGVDSTLKIQPAKLEDSAVYLCASSLGGPQQWSPETQYFGPGTRLLVL.

Only one count was recorded for this clonotype. The CDR3 sequence: CASAPGLYNEQFF. As DNA, the CDR3 is TGTGCCAGCGCCCCGGGACTTTACAATGAGCAGTTCTTC. J is TRBJ2-1 and V is TRBV7-2, with D possibly matching TRBD2 (6 bases). Germline V gene sequence: CDR1 SGHTA, CDR2 FQGNSA. The CDR3 has 13 residues. V was cut by 8 bases and J by 4 bases, with 12 bases left in between.

The V gene is TRBV10-3, the J gene TRBJ1-2; D is possibly TRBD1 (6 bases). The CDR3 covers 13 residues. The V end was cut by 8 bases, the J end by 10 bases, with 20 bases between. From germline, CDR1 is ENHRY and CDR2 SYGVKD. The CDR3 is CAIQGLLWGDYTF. The CDR3 DNA follows: TGTGCCATCCAGGGGTTGCTATGGGGTGACTACACCTTC.

This clonotype was counted once. The chain combines TRBV11-3 with TRBJ2-5; D is possibly TRBD1 or TRBD2 (5 bases each). The DNA end lines up better with TRBJ2-7; the J call may be wrong. This CDR3 has 20 residues. Germline loops: CDR1 SGHNT, CDR2 YENEEA. DNA for the CDR3: TGTGCCAGCAGCTTAGATATCCTGTCGTCTGAGGGGCGGGTTGCCTACGAGCAGTACTTC. Translated, it gives CASSLDILSSEGRVAYEQYF.

The chain is built from TRBV19 and TRBJ2-3; the match to TRBD2 covers 9 bases. The V gene's germline CDR1 is LNHDA and CDR2 SQIVND (reference sequence). J gave up 1 base and V 3 bases, and 2 bases lay outside the gene matches. The CDR3 covers 15 residues. The CDR3 is CASSMERGGTDTQYF. CDR3 DNA: TGTGCCAGTAGTATGGAGCGGGGGGGCACAGATACGCAGTATTTT.

The chain has TRBV12-5 and TRBJ2-4; 10 bases line up with TRBD2. Matching the DNA end better, TRBJ2-7 makes the J call doubtful. The CDR3 spans 17 residues. The germline CDR1 and CDR2 sequences are LGHNT and FRNRAP. The CDR3 here is CASGLGELAGGVYEQYF. CDR3 nucleotides: TGTGCTAGTGGTTTGGGGGAATTAGCGGGAGGAGTCTACGAGCAGTACTTC.

The rearrangement joins TRBV5-5 to TRBJ2-1; D might be TRBD2 (5 bases). V was clipped by 0 bases and J by 3 bases, with 16 bases between them. Looked up from germline, CDR1 is SGHKS and CDR2 is YYEKEE (reference sequence). This CDR3 has 17 residues. The CDR3 spells CASSLAIGGSYYNEQFF. In DNA, the CDR3 is TGTGCCAGCAGCTTGGCCATCGGCGGGTCCTACTACAATGAGCAGTTCTTC. Filled out from reference TRBV5-5 and TRBJ2-1, the complete variable domain reads DAGVTQSPTHLIKTRGQQVTLRCSPISGHKSVSWYQQVLGQGPQFIFQYYEKEERGRGNFPDRFSARQFPNYSSELNVNALLLGDSALYLCASSLAIGGSYYNEQFFGPGTRLTVL.

In this sample, this clonotype turned up a few times. The chain employs TRBV4-3 and TRBJ2-7, with 7 bases fitting TRBD1. This CDR3 has 18 amino acids. After removal of 1 base from V and 0 bases from J, the junction contained 12 bases not matched to a gene. In germline, CDR1 is LGHNA, CDR2 YSLEER. The DNA for the CDR3 is TGCGCCAGCAGCCAAGCATATACCGGGACAGCTAGCTCCTACGAGCAGTACTTC. Its translation is CASSQAYTGTASSYEQYF.

As for this clonotype: A read error may produce the germline difference seen at one junction end. The chain employs TRBV4-1 and TRBJ1-2, with a weak D call TRBD1 (5 bases). This CDR3 contains 18 residues. From germline, CDR1 is MGHRA and CDR2 YSYEKL. This CDR3 reads CASNQEGRLDRKFYGYTF. CDR3 coding DNA: TGCGCCAGCAACCAAGAGGGACGGCTTGACCGAAAATTCTATGGCTACACCTTC.

The chain joins TRBV18 to TRBJ2-1; D possibly corresponds to TRBD1 (5 bases). The germline V and J ends were trimmed by 3 bases and 2 bases, with 11 bases remaining between them. CDR3 size: 15 residues. Germline lookup yields CDR1 KGHSH and CDR2 LQKENI. Written as DNA, the CDR3 is TGTGCCAGCTCACCCCCGGGCAGGGCCTACAATGAGCAGTTCTTC. Translation: CASSPPGRAYNEQFF.

This clonotype was counted between two and nine times. The chain is built from TRBV6-7 and TRBJ1-1, with D possibly TRBD1 on 5 matching bases. Being an ORF, TRBV6-7 has a function that is uncertain. The CDR3 contains 14 residues. Deletions cut 6 bases from V and 5 bases from J, with 16 bases between. CDR3 sequence reads: CASSRGLTGTEAFF. The CDR3 DNA reads as TGTGCCAGCAGCCGGGGCCTAACGGGGACTGAAGCTTTCTTT.

This rearrangement joins TRBV24-1 to TRBJ2-7; possibly TRBD2 for D (6 bases). The CDR3 is 13 residues long. Germline-derived CDR1 and CDR2 are KGHDR and SFDVKD. V shed 8 bases and J shed 7 bases, with 17 bases lying between them. The CDR3 region is CATTRTTDNEQYF. For the CDR3, the DNA is TGTGCCACCACAAGGACTACTGACAATGAGCAGTACTTC.

The rearrangement links TRBV29-1 to TRBJ2-1; maybe TRBD1 (5 bases). Trimming took 6 bases from V and 4 from J, leaving 10 bases between them. CDR1 and CDR2 (germline): SQVTM, ANQGSEA. The CDR3 length is 12 residues. The CDR3 region is CSVGRQYNEQFF. In DNA, the CDR3 is TGCAGCGTGGGGCGACAGTACAATGAGCAGTTCTTC.

This clonotype was found a few times. This sequence joins TRBV6-4 and TRBJ2-3, with a possible D match to TRBD1 (5 bases). Trimming removed 6 bases from V and 2 bases from J, with 9 bases in between. CDR3 size: 13 residues. CDR1 MRHNA and CDR2 SNTAGT come from the germline V gene. CDR3 bases: TGTGCCAGCAGGGGGCCCCCCACAGATACGCAGTATTTT. Protein product: CASRGPPTDTQYF.

This sequence joins TRBV6-5 and TRBJ2-7; maybe TRBD2 (5 bases). V was trimmed by 0 bases and J by 2 bases, leaving 14 bases between them. CDR1 and CDR2 (germline): MNHEY, SVGAGI. The CDR3 has 16 amino acids. The CDR3 DNA is TGTGCCAGCAGTTACTCTGCCGGGGAGAACGCCTACGAGCAGTACTTC. Its protein is CASSYSAGENAYEQYF.

J is TRBJ2-1 and V is TRBV5-1; D is possibly TRBD1 (6 bases). Deletions cut 0 bases from V and 6 bases from J, with 13 bases between. Germline loops: CDR1 SGHRS, CDR2 YFSETQ. This CDR3 comprises 15 residues. This CDR3 is CASSLETGPFNEQFF. In nucleotides, the CDR3 is TGCGCCAGCAGCTTGGAGACAGGACCCTTCAATGAGCAGTTCTTC.

The chain carries TRBV11-2 and TRBJ2-4; D tentatively fits TRBD1 or TRBD2 (5 bases each). CDR1 SGHAT and CDR2 FQNNGV come from the germline V gene. V shed 4 bases and J shed 1 base, with 26 bases lying between them. CDR3 size: 20 residues. CDR3: CASSSTNIWGIPFAKNIQYF. The DNA of the CDR3 is TGTGCCAGCAGCTCCACCAACATTTGGGGGATCCCCTTCGCCAAAAACATTCAGTACTTC.

This rearrangement joins TRBV6-2 or TRBV6-3 to TRBJ2-7; 7 bases map to TRBD1. CDR1 is MNHEY, CDR2 SVGEGT, per germline. The CDR3 is 12 amino acids. With 8 bases clipped from V and 3 bases from J, the junction kept 4 bases outside the gene matches. CDR3 sequence (DNA): TGTGCCAGCGGGGACAGTTTCTACGAGCAGTACTTC. Residues: CASGDSFYEQYF.

This chain links TRBV4-1 with TRBJ2-1, with 9 bases fitting TRBD2. The CDR3 contains 16 residues. Germline V gene sequence: CDR1 MGHRA, CDR2 YSYEKL. Losses at the gene ends were 0 bases for V and 8 bases for J; bases not matched to a gene: 8. The CDR3 bases are TGCGCCAGCAGCCAAGAATGGGCTAGCGGGACCGATGAGCAGTTCTTC. Translating it yields CASSQEWASGTDEQFF.

This chain links TRBV12-3 or TRBV12-4 with TRBJ2-5; 11 bases agree with TRBD2. Trimming removed 7 bases from V and 5 bases from J; junction bases left unmatched: 9. This CDR3 contains 15 residues. This chain's CDR3 is CASNGLAGGLETQYF. Written as DNA, the CDR3 is TGTGCCAGCAATGGACTAGCGGGTGGATTGGAGACCCAGTACTTC.